This T cell receptor beta chain was identified during a study of T cell repertoires in cytomegalovirus infection. This clonotype was counted ten times or more. Its target is unknown. TCRdb independently ran MiXCR on the reads; one entry per CDR3 protein. Counted here are about 120,000 distinct CDR3 sequences, about 33% occurring once; the ten biggest clones make up roughly two fifths. Unmatched junction bases numbered 5, after V lost 3 bases and J lost 3 bases. The CDR3 extends over 14 amino acids. This sequence was found in a human donor in good health (CMV status not recorded). Some clones in this sample may be carry-over from other donors' samples. The sample was CD8+ T cells from cultured PBMCs, taken from culture after CMV antigen stimulation. This chain links TRBV12-3 or TRBV12-4 with TRBJ2-7; 7 bases line up with TRBD1. The CDR3 region is CASSLRDSHYEQYF. The CDR3 bases are TGTGCCAGCAGTTTGAGGGACAGTCACTACGAGCAGTACTTC.